The 16 T cell receptor beta chains given below trace back to one sample, sequenced in a study of blood T cell repertoires in COVID-19. The repertoire was sequenced with immunoSEQ multiplex PCR; TCRdb's copy has only in-frame clones and lacks some. The sample shows 120,000 to 150,000 clones, 70% to 80% of them seen only once. Material for sequencing was peripheral blood. The receptors come from a man aged 45-65 years with acute or convalescent COVID-19.

The gene calls are TRBV28 and TRBJ2-5, with 7 nucleotides matching TRBD1. CDR1 and CDR2 from the germline V gene are MDHEN and SYDVKM. Germline trimming cut 5 bases from V and 14 bases from J; bases unmatched to any gene: 5. The CDR3 has 10 residues. The DNA of the CDR3 is TGTGCCAGCAGTGATGGGACAGAATACTTC. Amino acid sequence: CASSDGTEYF.

V is TRBV19 and J is TRBJ1-2; no definite D call. This CDR3 region has 12 residues. V shed 4 bases and J shed 5 bases, with 8 bases lying between them. Per germline, CDR1 LNHDA and CDR2 SQIVND (reference sequence). The CDR3 protein is CASSKAVYGYTF. CDR3 nucleotide sequence: TGTGCCAGTAGTAAGGCGGTATATGGCTACACCTTC. The whole variable domain, filled in from reference TRBV19 and TRBJ1-2, reads DGGITQSPKYLFRKEGQNVTLSCEQNLNHDAMYWYRQDPGQGLRLIYYSQIVNDFQKGDIAEGYSVSREKKESFPLTVTSAQKNPTAFYLCASSKAVYGYTFGSGTRLTVV.

The V gene is TRBV19, the J gene TRBJ1-5; D call uncertain. CDR3 length equals 16 residues. CDR1 LNHDA and CDR2 SQIVND come from the germline V gene (reference sequence). The germline V and J ends were trimmed by 5 bases and 0 bases, with 14 bases remaining between them. The DNA for the CDR3 is TGTGCCAGTAGTGAGGGCAGGCCTTATAGCAATCAGCCCCAGCATTTT. Residues: CASSEGRPYSNQPQHF.

In nucleotides, the CDR3 is TGCGCCAGCAGAGGGACAGGGGGAGACAATCAGCCCCAGCATTTT. Encoded protein: CASRGTGGDNQPQHF. The chain carries TRBV10-2 and TRBJ1-5; 11 bases are a match to TRBD1. The CDR3 has 15 amino acids. CDR1 and CDR2 (germline): WSHSY, SAAADI. Unmatched junction bases numbered 4, after V lost 6 bases and J lost 3 bases.

The V and J genes are TRBV19 and TRBJ1-1; D may be TRBD1 (6 bases). V was cut by 8 bases and J by 2 bases, with 18 bases left in between. The germline V gene has CDR1 LNHDA and CDR2 SQIVND (reference sequence). The CDR3 is 15 amino acids. The CDR3 DNA reads TGTGCCAGTCAATCCGGGGGGCCGGTTAACACTGAAGCTTTCTTT. This translates into CASQSGGPVNTEAFF. Full variable domain (missing parts from reference TRBV19 and TRBJ1-1): DGGITQSPKYLFRKEGQNVTLSCEQNLNHDAMYWYRQDPGQGLRLIYYSQIVNDFQKGDIAEGYSVSREKKESFPLTVTSAQKNPTAFYLCASQSGGPVNTEAFFGQGTRLTVV.

The J gene is TRBJ1-2, the V gene TRBV24-1, with 7 bases aligning to TRBD1. Germline V gives CDR1 KGHDR, CDR2 SFDVKD. CDR3 size: 15 residues. The ends lost 5 bases at V and 7 bases at J; junction bases unmatched: 12. The DNA of the CDR3 is TGTGCCACCAGTGGACAGGGTGGCAATAGGAGTGGCTACACCTTC. Encoded protein: CATSGQGGNRSGYTF.

The chain is built from TRBV18 and TRBJ2-7, with D perhaps TRBD1 (6 bases). The germline V gene has CDR1 KGHSH and CDR2 LQKENI. Trimming removed 6 bases from V and 6 bases from J, with 18 bases in between. This CDR3 comprises 14 residues. The CDR3 loop reads CASSSRYRVGEQYV. DNA of the CDR3: TGTGCCAGCTCGTCCAGGTACAGGGTTGGCGAGCAGTACGTC.

The CDR3 spells CASSKDREKLFF. Written as DNA, the CDR3 is TGCGCCAGCAGCAAGGACAGGGAAAAACTGTTTTTT. The rearrangement links TRBV5-1 to TRBJ1-4, with 7 bases lining up with TRBD1. With 4 bases clipped from V and 8 bases from J, the junction kept 2 bases outside the gene matches. Per germline, CDR1 SGHRS and CDR2 YFSETQ. CDR3 size: 12 residues.

The chain recombines TRBV1 with TRBJ1-3. TRBV1 is reported as a pseudogene. The CDR3 runs to 14 residues. The CDR3 here is CTSSQDSAGGTIYF. CDR3 DNA sequence: TGCACCAGCAGCCAAGATTCGGCGGGGGGCACCATATATTTT.

In nucleotides, the CDR3 is TGCGCCAGCAGCCGAAGGGAGGGAAACTATGGCTACACCTTC. Translated: CASSRREGNYGYTF. The V gene is TRBV4-1, the J gene TRBJ1-2; D uncertain. The CDR3 extends over 14 amino acids. V was shortened by 4 bases and J by 2 bases, with 11 bases between the two germline ends. The germline gives CDR1 MGHRA, CDR2 YSYEKL.

This rearrangement joins TRBV29-1 to TRBJ1-2, with 8 nucleotides matching TRBD1. The CDR3 has 13 amino acids. From germline, CDR1 is SQVTM and CDR2 ANQGSEA. J gave up 4 bases and V 7 bases, and 8 bases lay outside the gene matches. CDR3: CSGTQGGGYGYTF. Written as DNA, the CDR3 is TGCAGCGGGACACAGGGGGGCGGCTATGGCTACACCTTC.

This clone was counted a single time. This rearrangement joins TRBV6-6 to TRBJ1-4, with no clear D. The V gene lost 4 bases and the J gene lost 6 bases, with 9 bases spanning the gap. The germline V gene has CDR1 MNHNY and CDR2 SVGAGI (reference sequence). This CDR3 has 13 amino acids. DNA for the CDR3: TGTGCCAGCAGTTTGGTGGCTGATGAAAAACTGTTTTTT. It yields the protein CASSLVADEKLFF.

The rearrangement links TRBV9 to TRBJ1-3, with unresolved D. CDR3 length equals 15 residues. Germline-derived CDR1 and CDR2 are SGDLS and YYNGEE. The V end lost 0 bases, the J end lost 0 bases, and 7 bases lay between the germline ends. The CDR3 DNA is TGTGCCAGCAGCGTAGACAGCTACTCTGGAAACACCATATATTTT. Amino acids: CASSVDSYSGNTIYF.

This clone was seen a handful of times. The V call is TRBV5-1, the J call TRBJ2-5; no definite D call. V was clipped by 0 bases and J by 1 base, with 10 bases between them. CDR3 length equals 15 residues. Germline V gene data show CDR1 as SGHRS and CDR2 as YFSETQ. In DNA, the CDR3 is TGCGCCAGCAGCTTGGGGCAGAGACTCCAAGAGACCCAGTACTTC. It is translated as CASSLGQRLQETQYF.

The CDR3 nucleotides are TGTGCCAGCAGCCAAGCCTTGGGGGCCGCTGAGCAGTTCTTC. This sequence encodes CASSQALGAAEQFF. J is TRBJ2-1 and V is TRBV9; perhaps TRBD1 as D (6 bases). V shed 4 bases and J shed 9 bases, with 17 bases lying between them. This CDR3 is built from 14 residues. Germline CDR1 and CDR2: SGDLS and YYNGEE.

The chain is built from TRBV5-6 and TRBJ2-6; TRBD1 might be the D (5 bases). CDR3 length: 17 amino acids. The germline V gene encodes CDR1 SGHDT and CDR2 YYEEEE. Trimming removed 3 bases from V and 0 bases from J, with 13 bases in between. The DNA for the CDR3 is TGTGCCAGCAGCTCAAAAGACAGACCCTCTGGGGCCAACGTCCTGACTTTC. Residues: CASSSKDRPSGANVLTF.